Included here is one TCR beta chain sequence, with context. Trimming took 4 bases from V and 13 from J; bases not matched to a gene: 12. Germline lookup yields CDR1 SEHNR and CDR2 FQNEAQ (reference sequence). The CDR3 covers 14 residues. This sample stems from a study of blood T cells in healthy people across ages. Next came a second PCR, run for roughly 7 to 12 cycles, which used a sample-barcoded 5' primer along with a J-beta primer mix. TCRdb reanalysed the 5' RACE reads using MiXCR and keeps one entry per CDR3 protein. Found here are 1,300,000 or so distinct CDR3 sequences, roughly 59% of them singletons; the top ten hold roughly 6.3%.

The sample consisted of blood. The V and J genes are TRBV7-9 and TRBJ2-2; 7 positions agree with TRBD2. This sequence was found in a man aged 18 to 30 in good health. The CDR3 nucleotides are TGTGCCAGCAGCTCACTAGCGCCCGAGGCCGGGCTGTTTTTT. This sequence encodes CASSSLAPEAGLFF.